This TCR beta chain comes out of a study of T-cell memory formation after mild COVID-19. TCRdb analysed the 5' RACE reads with MiXCR anew, one entry per CDR3 protein. The sample carries some 310,000 distinct CDR3 sequences, 20% to 25% recorded once. Trimming took off 3 bases at V and 3 bases at J, with 12 bases between the two ends. The CDR3 spans 14 residues. Per germline, CDR1 SGDLS and CDR2 YYNGEE. Sequencing input: PBMCs or a T cell subset sorted from them (not recorded which). This TCR was sampled from a man between 18 and 29 years old who had mild COVID-19 (a few samples of this study predate the infection). Cell type and time point are not known. The V gene is TRBV9, the J gene TRBJ1-2; unclear D gene. CDR3 in amino acids: CASSDDAEHYGYTF. Here the CDR3 DNA reads TGTGCCAGCAGCGATGACGCGGAACACTATGGCTACACCTTC.